The sequence of this T cell receptor beta chain was determined in a study of post-analysis software for immune sequencing data. In the study overall: Included among the disease courses, which were recorded for the cohort, were relapsing-remitting, secondary progressive and progressive-relapsing multiple sclerosis. Broader study findings: Strong co-clustering by F measure linked samples that shared a preparation batch. Relative to controls, patients had a handful of TRBV segments at higher frequency, with TRBV5-6, TRBV5-1 and TRBV20-1 among these. Controls' normalized Chao1 diversity significantly exceeded that of multiple sclerosis patients.

Concerning this clonotype itself: What it binds is not known.

cDNA libraries of TCR beta carried unique molecular identifiers. Each CDR3 protein is one row after TCRdb ran MiXCR on the PCR reads. The sample gives about 760,000 distinct CDR3 sequences, about 32% of which show up once; roughly 0.57% is in the top ten. Trimming cost V 5 bases and J 2 bases; bases outside gene matches: 3. From germline, CDR1 is MNHEY and CDR2 SMNVEV (reference sequence). The CDR3 is 14 residues long. The sequenced sample consisted of blood. The receptor was derived from a girl aged 5 to 17 with multiple sclerosis. This chain connects TRBV27 to TRBJ2-5; 9 nucleotides align to TRBD1. The CDR3 DNA follows: TGTGCCAGCAGTGCTGACAGGGGGCAAGAGACCCAGTACTTC. Protein product: CASSADRGQETQYF.